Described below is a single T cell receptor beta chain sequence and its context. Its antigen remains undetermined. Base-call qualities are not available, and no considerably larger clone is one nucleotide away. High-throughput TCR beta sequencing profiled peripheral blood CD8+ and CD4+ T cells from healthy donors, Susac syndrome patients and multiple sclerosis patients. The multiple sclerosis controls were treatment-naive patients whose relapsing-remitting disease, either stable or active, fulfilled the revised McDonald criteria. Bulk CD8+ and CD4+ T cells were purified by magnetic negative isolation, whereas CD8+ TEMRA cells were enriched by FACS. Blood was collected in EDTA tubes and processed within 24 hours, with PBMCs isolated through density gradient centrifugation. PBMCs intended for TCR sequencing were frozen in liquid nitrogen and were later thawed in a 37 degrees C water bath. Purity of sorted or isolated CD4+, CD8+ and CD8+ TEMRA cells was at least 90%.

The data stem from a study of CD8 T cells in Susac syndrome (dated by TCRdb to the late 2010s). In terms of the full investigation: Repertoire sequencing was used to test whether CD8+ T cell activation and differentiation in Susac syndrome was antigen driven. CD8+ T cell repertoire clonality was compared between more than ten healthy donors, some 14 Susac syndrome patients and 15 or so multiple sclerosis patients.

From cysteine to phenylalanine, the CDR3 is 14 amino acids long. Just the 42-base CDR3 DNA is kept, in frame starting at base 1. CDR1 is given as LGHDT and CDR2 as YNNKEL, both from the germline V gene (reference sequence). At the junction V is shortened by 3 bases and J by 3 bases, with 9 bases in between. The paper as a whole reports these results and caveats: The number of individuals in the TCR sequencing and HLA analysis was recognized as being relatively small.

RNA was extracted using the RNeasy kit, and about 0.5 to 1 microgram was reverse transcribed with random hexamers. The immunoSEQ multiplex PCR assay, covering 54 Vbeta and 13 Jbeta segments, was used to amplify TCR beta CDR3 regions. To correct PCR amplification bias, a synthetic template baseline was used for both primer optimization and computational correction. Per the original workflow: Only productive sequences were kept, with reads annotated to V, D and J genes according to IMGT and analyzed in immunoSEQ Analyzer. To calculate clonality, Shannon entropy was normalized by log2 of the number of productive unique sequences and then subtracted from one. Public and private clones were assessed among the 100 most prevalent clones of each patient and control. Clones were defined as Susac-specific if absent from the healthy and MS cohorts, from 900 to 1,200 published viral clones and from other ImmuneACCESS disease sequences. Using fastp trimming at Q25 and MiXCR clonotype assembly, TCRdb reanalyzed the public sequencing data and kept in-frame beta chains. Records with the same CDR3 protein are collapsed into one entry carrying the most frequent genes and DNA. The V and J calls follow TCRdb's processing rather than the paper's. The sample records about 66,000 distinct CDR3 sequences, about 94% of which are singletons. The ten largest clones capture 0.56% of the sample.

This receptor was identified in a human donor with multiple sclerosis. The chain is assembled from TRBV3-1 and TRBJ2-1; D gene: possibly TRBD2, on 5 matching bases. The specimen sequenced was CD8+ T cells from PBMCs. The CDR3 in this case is CASSQDLDYNEQFF. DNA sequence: TGTGCCAGCAGCCAGGACTTGGACTACAATGAGCAGTTCTTC.